Below are 10 T cell receptor beta chains sequenced from a single sample in a study of blood T cell repertoires in COVID-19 (dated by TCRdb to the early 2020s). Receptors were amplified or captured by the immunoSEQ multiplex PCR assay. TCRdb stores this immuneACCESS table with in-frame sequences only. Part of the clones is absent; in the studies checked, under half of the shortfall reflects unresolved V genes, and no reason is known for the rest. In this sample the table shows just over 650,000 clones, just under 90% of which occur a single time. The ten biggest clones cover approximately 0.3% of the sample. The sample taken for sequencing was peripheral blood. The receptors originated from a woman aged 18-35 years with acute or convalescent COVID-19.

Note on this clone: Different DNA sequences within this sample yield the same CDR3. The chain carries TRBV5-1 and TRBJ1-1, with D possibly matching TRBD1 (5 bases). In germline, CDR1 is SGHRS, CDR2 YFSETQ. The V end lost 5 bases, the J end lost 1 base, and 9 bases lay between the germline ends. The CDR3 is 13 residues long. The CDR3, as DNA: TGCGCCAGCAGTCCCCAGGGGAACACTGAAGCTTTCTTT. Amino acids: CASSPQGNTEAFF.

The rearrangement uses TRBV7-9 and TRBJ1-2, with a weak D call TRBD1 (5 bases). The CDR3 has 15 amino acids. The V end lost 5 bases, the J end lost 4 bases, and 17 bases lay between the germline ends. In germline, CDR1 is SEHNR, CDR2 FQNEAQ (reference sequence). The CDR3 DNA reads TGTGCCAGCAGCCTCAAGACCCGGGGGGGCTATGGCTACACCTTC. Its protein is CASSLKTRGGYGYTF.

This rearrangement joins TRBV5-5 to TRBJ2-3; TRBD2 matches at 11 bases. This CDR3 comprises 16 residues. The germline CDR1 and CDR2 sequences are SGHKS and YYEKEE (reference sequence). V trimming: 3 bases; J trimming: 5 bases; junction bases outside the gene matches: 8. CDR3 loop: CASSSLVAGGQDTQYF. CDR3 bases: TGTGCCAGCAGCTCCTTGGTAGCGGGGGGGCAAGATACGCAGTATTTT.

The chain carries TRBV30 and TRBJ2-5; TRBD2 matches 8 bases. Per germline, CDR1 GTSNPN and CDR2 SVGIG (reference sequence). The CDR3 sequence is 14 residues long. Germline trimming cut 4 bases from V and 5 bases from J; bases unmatched to any gene: 9. The CDR3: CAWTTGGVGETQYF. CDR3 in DNA: TGTGCCTGGACGACGGGGGGGGTTGGGGAGACCCAGTACTTC.

This clone was recorded only once. This chain joins TRBV5-1 and TRBJ2-1; 8 positions match TRBD2. Germline values: CDR1 SGHRS, CDR2 YFSETQ. There are 14 residues in the CDR3. V dropped 3 bases and J dropped 9; count of bases not matched to a gene: 8. The CDR3 loop reads CASSWGTSSGEQFF. CDR3 in DNA: TGCGCCAGCAGCTGGGGGACTAGTTCCGGTGAGCAGTTCTTC.

The CDR3 region has the DNA TGTGCCAGCAGACAACGGGGGGGCCCCTACGAGCAGTACTTC. Amino acid sequence: CASRQRGGPYEQYF. V gene TRBV6-6 combines with J gene TRBJ2-7, with 8 nucleotides matching TRBD2. The germline V gene has CDR1 MNHNY and CDR2 SVGAGI (reference sequence). This CDR3 contains 14 residues. The junction had 6 bases not matched to a gene; V was cut back by 6 bases and J by 2 bases.

Of note for this clone: Other DNA sequences in this specimen translate into the identical CDR3. The V and J genes are TRBV5-1 and TRBJ1-1, with D tentatively TRBD1 (5 bases). CDR1 is SGHRS, CDR2 YFSETQ, per germline. The length of the CDR3 is 12 residues. V was shortened by 0 bases and J by 11 bases, with 11 bases between the two germline ends. Here the CDR3 reads CASSLEGAEAFF. The DNA of the CDR3 is TGCGCCAGCAGCTTGGAAGGGGCAGAGGCTTTCTTT.

In this sample, this clone turned up once. The CDR3 region has the DNA TGTGCCAGCAGCTTTAGCGGGGGCTTCACAGATACGCAGTATTTT. This gives the protein CASSFSGGFTDTQYF. The chain is built from TRBV7-9 and TRBJ2-3; 9 nucleotides agree with TRBD2. The V gene end was trimmed by 3 bases and the J gene end by 2 bases; junction bases not matched to a gene: 3. The CDR3 is 15 residues long. Germline lookup yields CDR1 SEHNR and CDR2 FQNEAQ (reference sequence). Variable domain in full (rest from reference TRBV7-9 and TRBJ2-3): DTGVSQNPRHKITKRGQNVTFRCDPISEHNRLYWYRQTLGQGPEFLTYFQNEAQLEKSRLLSDRFSAERPKGSFSTLEIQRTEQGDSAMYLCASSFSGGFTDTQYFGPGTRLTVL.

This chain connects TRBV28 to TRBJ2-1; 7 bases match TRBD2. CDR1 and CDR2 (germline): MDHEN, SYDVKM. The CDR3 is made up of 13 amino acids. Unmatched junction bases numbered 3, after V lost 3 bases and J lost 7 bases. This CDR3 is CASSLGGVNEQFF. The CDR3 coding sequence is TGTGCCAGCAGTTTGGGGGGGGTGAATGAGCAGTTCTTC.

The gene calls are TRBV7-6 and TRBJ2-5; D is uncertain. The CDR3 runs 13 residues. The V end was cut by 4 bases, the J end by 5 bases, with 11 bases between. Germline CDR1 SGHVS, CDR2 FNYEAQ. The CDR3 DNA follows: TGTGCCAGCAGCTCCCGAGCGAGGGAGACCCAGTACTTC. Its translation is CASSSRARETQYF.